The clone carrying this T cell receptor beta chain was picked up one time. This specimen belongs to a study of blood T cell repertoires in COVID-19. Across the whole study: Samples representing acute and convalescent COVID-19 were sourced from the United States, Italy and Spain.

Assay: immunoSEQ multiplex PCR; the TCRdb copy retains only in-frame clones and omits some. The table lists roughly 350,000 clones, over 80% of them singletons. The clonotype comes from a woman aged 45-60 years with COVID-19, enrolled during active disease. Sequenced sample: peripheral blood.

CDR3 DNA: TGTGCCAGCAGCTGGGACTCCGGGGGCACTGAAGCTTTCTTT. The encoded protein is CASSWDSGGTEAFF. V and J are TRBV5-4 and TRBJ1-1, with D possibly being TRBD1 (5 bases). The CDR3 covers 14 residues. Germline assignment: CDR1 SGHNT and CDR2 YYREEE (reference sequence). V shed 3 bases and J shed 4 bases, with 13 bases lying between them.